The present T cell receptor beta chain was sequenced within a study of T cells after yellow fever vaccination. Findings of the study overall: Detected again after the booster were most primary-vaccination clones, at 95% to 98% CD4 and around 91% CD8.

MiXCR, applied by TCRdb to the 5' RACE reads, yields one record per CDR3 protein. The sample lists about 30,000 distinct CDR3 sequences, about 5% occurring once. A note on this clonotype: Its antigen is currently unknown.

This CDR3 contains 15 residues. Germline V CDR1 and CDR2: LGHNA, YSLEER. V dropped 0 bases and J dropped 0 bases, with 6 bases sitting between them. The chain uses TRBV4-3 and TRBJ2-1; no firm D call. Source: CD8+ T cells sorted from PBMCs, taken 10 days after the yellow fever booster vaccination. This TCR derives from a man younger than 45 who received the YFV17D yellow fever vaccine. The CDR3 nucleotides are TGCGCCAGCAGCCAAGACGGCGGCTCCTACAATGAGCAGTTCTTC. It translates to CASSQDGGSYNEQFF.